Following are 26 T cell receptor beta chains from one sample sequenced in a study of Graves' ophthalmopathy and Graves' hyperthyroidism. Using RNA transcripts, the TCR beta CDR3 regions were amplified. RT-PCR was first run with HTBI primers, then multiplex PCR in a second round. TCRdb analysed the multiplex PCR reads with MiXCR anew, one entry per CDR3 protein. The table lists about 1.1 million distinct CDR3 sequences, about two fifths of them singletons, with approximately 10% in the top ten. Sequencing was done on a sample of peripheral blood or thyroid tissue (not recorded which). These receptors came from an adult man with Graves' hyperthyroidism.

This clonotype has only a few counts. This may be a read error: a much more frequent sequence differs by one nucleotide. V gene TRBV7-2 combines with J gene TRBJ1-2; D is perhaps TRBD1 (6 bases). Germline CDR1 reads SGHTA; CDR2 reads FQGNSA. This CDR3 is 15 amino acids long. Here the CDR3 DNA reads TGTGCCGGCAGCCCTACATGGACAGATAACTATGGCTACACCTTC. This sequence encodes CAGSPTWTDNYGYTF.

Ten or more counts support this clonotype. The chain employs TRBV20-1 and TRBJ1-2, with D unclear. V was shortened by 7 bases and J by 1 base, with 7 bases between the two germline ends. CDR3 length: 11 residues. Germline V gene data show CDR1 as DFQATT and CDR2 as SNEGSKA (reference sequence). CDR3 nucleotide sequence: TGCAGTGGACACGATAACTATGGCTACACCTTC. This gives the protein CSGHDNYGYTF.

This clonotype showed up many times. The chain is built from TRBV20-1 and TRBJ1-6; D possibly corresponds to TRBD1 (5 bases). Germline-derived CDR1 and CDR2 are DFQATT and SNEGSKA (reference sequence). There are 16 residues in the CDR3. Trimming took off 1 base at V and 8 bases at J, with 18 bases between the two ends. CDR3 protein: CSARVELGGQYSPLHF. DNA for the CDR3: TGCAGTGCTAGAGTTGAGTTGGGTGGACAATATTCACCCCTCCACTTT.

This clonotype was seen only a few times. V and J are TRBV7-2 and TRBJ1-4; D not resolved. The V and J ends lost 6 bases and 8 bases respectively, with 16 bases between them. The CDR3 length is 14 residues. CDR1 and CDR2 from the germline V gene are SGHTA and FQGNSA. CDR3 sequence: CASRSMAGKEKLFF. CDR3 nucleotides: TGTGCCAGCAGATCCATGGCAGGAAAAGAAAAACTGTTTTTT.

This clonotype was observed a few times. The chain is built from TRBV20-1 and TRBJ2-7; D could derive from TRBD1 or TRBD2 (5 bases each). CDR3 size: 15 residues. Germline assignment: CDR1 DFQATT and CDR2 SNEGSKA (reference sequence). Trimming shortened V by 1 base and J by 6 bases, and 19 bases separated the two germline ends. In nucleotides, the CDR3 is TGCAGTGCTAGAGGACCACCGGGACCTCCCTCCGAGCAGTACTTC. It yields the protein CSARGPPGPPSEQYF.

The chain is built from TRBV20-1 and TRBJ1-1; 7 bases match TRBD1. Trimming cost V 3 bases and J 0 bases; bases outside gene matches: 4. Germline V gene data show CDR1 as DFQATT and CDR2 as SNEGSKA (reference sequence). This CDR3 region has 14 residues. The CDR3 nucleotides read TGCAGTGCTAGGCCGGGACAGATGAACACTGAAGCTTTCTTT. It is translated as CSARPGQMNTEAFF.

The CDR3 DNA reads TGTGCCAGCAGTCCTCGGGGGGCAACCGGGGAGCTGTTTTTT. It specifies CASSPRGATGELFF. V is TRBV6-5 and J is TRBJ2-2, with D perhaps TRBD2 (7 bases). The CDR3 is 14 residues long. V was pared by 5 bases and J by 5 bases, with 12 bases between. Germline lookup yields CDR1 MNHEY and CDR2 SVGAGI.

The V call is TRBV7-2, the J call TRBJ2-5; 9 bases are shared with TRBD1. V lost 4 bases and J lost 6; bases outside the gene matches: 0. Germline values: CDR1 SGHTA, CDR2 FQGNSA. This CDR3 is 12 amino acids long. CDR3 sequence: CASSYRGQTQYF. Here the CDR3 DNA reads TGTGCCAGCAGCTACAGGGGGCAGACCCAGTACTTC.

This chain connects TRBV10-2 to TRBJ2-7; D might be TRBD1 or TRBD2, each matching 6 bases. Per the germline V gene, CDR1 is WSHSY and CDR2 is SAAADI. Trimming removed 4 bases from V and 6 bases from J, with 16 bases in between. The CDR3 totals 14 residues. In DNA, the CDR3 is TGCGCCAGCAGTGCCGGACTAACAGGGACCGAGCAGTACTTC. Its translation is CASSAGLTGTEQYF.

The V and J genes are TRBV7-9 and TRBJ2-5; 15 bases fit TRBD2. The length of the CDR3 is 19 residues. J lost 9 bases, V lost 5 bases, and 19 bases had no gene match. Germline V gene sequence: CDR1 SEHNR, CDR2 FQNEAQ (reference sequence). The CDR3 nucleotides are TGTGCCAGCAGCGTACTCGGGACTAGCGGGGGGACCTTGGAGGAGGCCCAGTACTTC. As protein: CASSVLGTSGGTLEEAQYF.

The genes are TRBV5-1 and TRBJ1-2; 9 bases map to TRBD1. V was pared by 1 base and J by 8 bases, with 6 bases of the junction left unmatched. Germline loops: CDR1 SGHRS, CDR2 YFSETQ. CDR3 size: 14 residues. The chain's CDR3 is CASSLRGQGGGYTF. Written as DNA, the CDR3 is TGCGCCAGCAGCTTGAGGGGACAGGGCGGCGGCTACACCTTC.

V usage is TRBV11-1 and J usage is TRBJ2-2; TRBD2 agrees at 10 bases. There are 17 residues in the CDR3. Germline lookup yields CDR1 SGHAT and CDR2 FQDESV (reference sequence). V shed 0 bases and J 6 bases; nucleotides not matched to a gene: 7. CDR3 coding DNA: TGTGCCAGCAGCTTAGCGCGGGCTAGCGGGAGAGCCGGGGAGCTGTTTTTT. Translation gives CASSLARASGRAGELFF.

This clonotype has just a few counts. The chain recombines TRBV7-6 with TRBJ2-2; D perhaps matches TRBD2 (5 bases). The CDR3 spans 19 residues. The V and J ends lost 2 bases and 4 bases respectively, with 23 bases between them. The germline V gene encodes CDR1 SGHVS and CDR2 FNYEAQ. The CDR3 sequence is CASSLLRGGGRLATGELFF. CDR3 nucleotide sequence: TGTGCCAGCAGCTTATTGAGAGGCGGAGGTCGGCTGGCCACCGGGGAGCTGTTTTTT.

The table lists this clonotype with a few counts. The chain has TRBV20-1 and TRBJ2-7; D is uncertain. V lost 0 bases and J lost 4, with 7 bases in between. This CDR3 contains 12 residues. Per germline, CDR1 DFQATT and CDR2 SNEGSKA (reference sequence). Here the CDR3 DNA reads TGCAGTGCTAGAGAGAAATTATACGAGCAGTACTTC. It encodes CSAREKLYEQYF.

The table lists this clonotype with a few counts. A much larger clone differs by one base, so this may be a read error. The rearrangement joins TRBV11-2 to TRBJ1-3; a possible D gene is TRBD1 (6 bases). The CDR3 consists of 14 residues. V was trimmed by 2 bases and J by 3 bases, leaving 8 bases between them. Germline V CDR1 and CDR2: SGHAT, FQNNGV. CDR3 sequence (DNA): TGTGCCAGCAGCTTACAGGGGAATGGAAACACCATATATTTT. It translates to CASSLQGNGNTIYF.

This clonotype appeared a few times. V gene TRBV6-1 combines with J gene TRBJ1-2, with unresolved D. The germline CDR1 and CDR2 sequences are MNHNS and SASEGT. This CDR3 is built from 13 residues. V was pared by 2 bases and J by 5 bases, with 9 bases between. DNA of the CDR3: TGTGCCAGCAGTGAATCCTCTCGGTATGGCTACACCTTC. Translation gives CASSESSRYGYTF.

Only a few counts were recorded for this clonotype. The chain carries TRBV13 and TRBJ2-2; 7 bases agree with TRBD1. The germline V gene encodes CDR1 PRHDT and CDR2 FYEKMQ (reference sequence). The CDR3 totals 13 residues. V lost 5 bases, J lost 6 bases, and 3 bases stayed unmatched. CDR3 protein: CASSARGPGELFF. CDR3 coding DNA: TGTGCCAGCAGCGCAAGGGGGCCCGGGGAGCTGTTTTTT.

This clonotype was counted a single time. CDR3 in DNA: TGTGCCAGCAGCCAATACATCGCAGGAAAAGAGACCCAGTACTTC. It is translated as CASSQYIAGKETQYF. The chain links TRBV3-1 to TRBJ2-5, with no clear D. The germline V gene has CDR1 LGHDT and CDR2 YNNKEL (reference sequence). V was cut by 2 bases and J by 3 bases, with 13 bases left in between. The CDR3 is 15 amino acids.

The gene calls are TRBV6-6 and TRBJ2-5; D possibly corresponds to TRBD1 (6 bases). Per the germline V gene, CDR1 is MNHNY and CDR2 is SVGAGI (reference sequence). There are 15 residues in the CDR3. Trimming removed 5 bases from V and 0 bases from J, with 13 bases in between. This CDR3 reads CASSERNRDQETQYF. Here the CDR3 DNA reads TGTGCCAGCAGTGAACGTAACAGGGACCAAGAGACCCAGTACTTC.

The gene calls are TRBV2 and TRBJ1-1; no clear D. Trimming took off 6 bases at V and 2 bases at J, with 13 bases between the two ends. This CDR3 is 14 amino acids long. In germline, CDR1 is SNHLY, CDR2 FYNNEI. The CDR3 bases are TGTGCCAGCAGGGATTCTGTAGTTAACACTGAAGCTTTCTTT. It yields the protein CASRDSVVNTEAFF.

At least ten counts were recorded for this clonotype. V and J are TRBV10-3 and TRBJ2-5; D possibly matches TRBD1 or TRBD2 (5 bases each). This CDR3 contains 16 residues. Per the germline V gene, CDR1 is ENHRY and CDR2 is SYGVKD. Trimming cost V 1 base and J 2 bases, with 14 bases left between them. The CDR3 is CAISELGDSEQETQYF. CDR3 bases: TGTGCCATCAGTGAGTTGGGAGACAGCGAGCAAGAGACCCAGTACTTC.

This sequence joins TRBV6-5 and TRBJ1-6; 8 bases map to TRBD1. This CDR3 has 16 amino acids. Trimming removed 0 bases from V and 11 bases from J; junction bases left unmatched: 9. Germline assignment: CDR1 MNHEY and CDR2 SVGAGI. CDR3 DNA: TGTGCCAGCAGTTACTCGAGGGCAGGGGGCGAGCCACCCCTCCACTTT. It is translated as CASSYSRAGGEPPLHF.

Here the CDR3 reads CASSSKAGLARGNEQYF. CDR3 bases: TGTGCCAGCAGCTCGAAGGCGGGACTAGCGAGGGGCAACGAGCAGTACTTC. This chain connects TRBV7-2 to TRBJ2-7; 10 nucleotides line up with TRBD2. J gave up 5 bases and V 4 bases, and 14 bases lay outside the gene matches. Germline V CDR1 and CDR2: SGHTA, FQGNSA. This CDR3 spans 17 amino acids.

This clonotype was picked up a small number of times. V and J are TRBV6-4 and TRBJ2-7; D is unresolved. This CDR3 spans 14 amino acids. The germline CDR1 and CDR2 sequences are MRHNA and SNTAGT. V lost 8 bases and J lost 2, with 16 bases in between. DNA for the CDR3: TGTGCCAGCGACCCCTCCGGGCCACCCTACGAGCAGTACTTC. Translating it yields CASDPSGPPYEQYF.

The chain combines TRBV10-3 with TRBJ2-2, with no clear D. The germline V and J ends were trimmed by 10 bases and 6 bases, with 18 bases remaining between them. The CDR3 length is 14 residues. Germline CDR1 reads ENHRY; CDR2 reads SYGVKD. The CDR3 nucleotides are TGTGCCAGCCGTTCGCCTAGGATCCCCGGGGAGCTGTTTTTT. It translates to CASRSPRIPGELFF.

This chain uses TRBV24-1 with TRBJ1-5; D is perhaps TRBD1 (6 bases). This CDR3 has 16 amino acids. The germline V and J ends were trimmed by 4 bases and 2 bases, with 14 bases remaining between them. CDR1 and CDR2 from the germline V gene are KGHDR and SFDVKD. The DNA for the CDR3 is TGTGCCACCAGTGACCAAGGGGGAAGACGCAATCAGCCCCAGCATTTT. It codes for CATSDQGGRRNQPQHF.